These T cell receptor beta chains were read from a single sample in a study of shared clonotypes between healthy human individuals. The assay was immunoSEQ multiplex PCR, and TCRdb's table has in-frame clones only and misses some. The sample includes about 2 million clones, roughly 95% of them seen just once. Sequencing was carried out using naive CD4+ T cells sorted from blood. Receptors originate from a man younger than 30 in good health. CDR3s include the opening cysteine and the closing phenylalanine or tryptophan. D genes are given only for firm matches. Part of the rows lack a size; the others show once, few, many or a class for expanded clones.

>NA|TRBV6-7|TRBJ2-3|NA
CASRHPVVTDTQYF
TGTGCCAGCAGACACCCCGTGGTCACAGATACGCAGTATTTT
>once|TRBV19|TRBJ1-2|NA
CASSTQSTNYGYTF
TGTGCCAGTAGTACCCAGTCAACTAACTATGGCTACACCTTC
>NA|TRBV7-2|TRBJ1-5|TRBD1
CASSLGGQGSNQPQHF
TGTGCCAGCAGCTTAGGGGGACAGGGGAGCAATCAGCCCCAGCATTTT
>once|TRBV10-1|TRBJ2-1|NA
CASSAGGNEQFF
TGCGCCAGCAGTGCTGGGGGGAATGAGCAGTTCTTC
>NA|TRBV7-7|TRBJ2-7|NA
CASSLVYRPPDEQYF
TGTGCTAGCAGCTTAGTATACCGCCCCCCGGACGAGCAGTACTTC
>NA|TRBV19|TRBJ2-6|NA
CASRQAAPGANVLTF
TGTGCCAGTAGACAAGCAGCGCCTGGGGCCAACGTCCTGACTTTC
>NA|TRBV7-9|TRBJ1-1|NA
CASSFLGEGKAFF
TGTGCCAGCAGCTTTCTTGGGGAGGGGAAAGCTTTCTTT
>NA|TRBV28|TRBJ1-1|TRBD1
CASNTGGAPSAFF
TGTGCCAGCAATACAGGGGGCGCTCCATCCGCTTTCTTT
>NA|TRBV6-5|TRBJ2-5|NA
CASGRGETQYF
TGTGCCAGCGGTCGAGGGGAGACCCAGTACTTC
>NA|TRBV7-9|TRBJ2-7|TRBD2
CASSLLAGAYEQYF
TGTGCCAGCAGCTTGCTAGCGGGAGCTTACGAGCAGTACTTC
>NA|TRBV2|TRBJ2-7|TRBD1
CASRDTGQGGYEQYF
TGTGCCAGCAGGGACACGGGACAGGGGGGCTACGAGCAGTACTTC
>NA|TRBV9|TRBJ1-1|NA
CASSASTGTLNTEAFF
TGTGCCAGCAGCGCATCCACCGGGACATTGAACACTGAAGCTTTCTTT
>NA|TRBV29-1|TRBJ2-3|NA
CSAPGPGGDTQYF
TGCAGCGCTCCGGGGCCCGGTGGGGATACGCAGTATTTT
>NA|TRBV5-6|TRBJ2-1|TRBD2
CASSFELAVPNEQFF
TGTGCCAGCAGCTTCGAACTAGCGGTTCCCAATGAGCAGTTCTTC
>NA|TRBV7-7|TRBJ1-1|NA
CASSLLDSMNTEAFF
TGTGCTAGCAGCTTACTCGACAGCATGAACACTGAAGCTTTCTTT
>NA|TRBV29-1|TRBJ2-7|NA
CSGSEGTYEQYF
TGCAGCGGTAGCGAGGGTACCTACGAGCAGTACTTC
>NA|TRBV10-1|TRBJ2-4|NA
CASKPSRDGNIQYF
TGCGCCAGCAAACCGAGTAGGGACGGGAACATTCAGTACTTC
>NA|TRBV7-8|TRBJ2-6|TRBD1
CASRSDRVLSGANVLTF
TGTGCCAGCAGGTCGGACAGGGTTCTCAGTGGGGCCAACGTCCTGACTTTC
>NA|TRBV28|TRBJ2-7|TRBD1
CASSYLDRDTYEQYF
TGTGCCAGCAGTTACCTGGACAGGGACACCTACGAGCAGTACTTC
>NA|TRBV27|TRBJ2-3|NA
CASSLDPEGIGTQYF
TGTGCCAGCAGTTTGGATCCCGAAGGAATAGGTACGCAGTATTTT
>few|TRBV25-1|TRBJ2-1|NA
CASRPSYNEQFF
TGTGCCAGCAGGCCTTCTTACAATGAGCAGTTCTTC
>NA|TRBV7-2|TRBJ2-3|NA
CASSLALSTDTQYF
TGTGCCAGCAGCTTAGCCCTGAGCACAGATACGCAGTATTTT
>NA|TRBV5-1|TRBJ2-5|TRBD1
CASSYGRGTGGVGEETQYF
TGCGCCAGCAGCTATGGGAGAGGGACAGGGGGAGTCGGTGAAGAGACCCAGTACTTC
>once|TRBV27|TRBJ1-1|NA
CASSLSMLNTEAFF
TGTGCCAGCAGTTTATCGATGCTGAACACTGAAGCTTTCTTT
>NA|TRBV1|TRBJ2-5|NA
CTSSHARDFGFQYF
TGCACCAGCAGCCACGCTCGGGACTTCGGTTTCCAGTACTTC
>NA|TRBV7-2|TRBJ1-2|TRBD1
CASSLGGQGGLYGYTF
TGTGCCAGCAGCTTAGGAGGGCAGGGGGGCCTCTATGGCTACACCTTC
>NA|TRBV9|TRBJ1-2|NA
CASSPSGPNYGYTF
TGTGCCAGCAGCCCGTCGGGCCCTAACTATGGCTACACCTTC
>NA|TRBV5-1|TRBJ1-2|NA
CASSLTENYGYTF
TGCGCCAGCAGCCTTACAGAAAACTATGGCTACACCTTC
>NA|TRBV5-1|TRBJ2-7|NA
CASSLMPGVDEQYF
TGCGCCAGCAGCTTGATGCCGGGAGTGGACGAGCAGTACTTC
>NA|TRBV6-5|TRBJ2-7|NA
CAKTWTGSSYEQYF
TGTGCCAAAACGTGGACGGGGAGCTCCTACGAGCAGTACTTC
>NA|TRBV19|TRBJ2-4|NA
CASSITGVDIQYF
TGTGCCAGTAGTATAACAGGAGTGGACATTCAGTACTTC
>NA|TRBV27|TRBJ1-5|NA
CAGRRADGSGDTQHF
TGTGCCGGAAGACGGGCGGATGGGAGTGGTGATACGCAGCATTTT
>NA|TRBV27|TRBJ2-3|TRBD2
CASSSQREVTDTQYF
TGTGCCAGCAGTTCACAGCGGGAGGTCACAGATACGCAGTATTTT
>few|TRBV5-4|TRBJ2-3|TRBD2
CASSPPGLATDTQYF
TGTGCCAGCAGCCCACCGGGACTAGCTACAGATACGCAGTATTTT
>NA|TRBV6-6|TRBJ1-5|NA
CASKQGINQPQHF
TGTGCCAGCAAACAGGGTATCAATCAGCCCCAGCATTTT
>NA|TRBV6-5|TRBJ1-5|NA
CASSHFRQPQHF
TGTGCCAGCAGTCATTTCAGGCAGCCCCAGCATTTT
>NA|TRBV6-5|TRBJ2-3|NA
CASRPIGQMADTQYF
TGTGCCAGCAGACCCATAGGACAGATGGCAGATACGCAGTATTTT
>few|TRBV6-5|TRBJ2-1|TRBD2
CASRQLAGGLGEQFF
TGTGCCAGCAGGCAACTAGCGGGAGGGCTGGGGGAGCAGTTCTTC
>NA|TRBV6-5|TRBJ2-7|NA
CASSRGNGLREQYF
TGTGCCAGCAGTCGCGGGAACGGCCTGCGCGAGCAGTACTTC
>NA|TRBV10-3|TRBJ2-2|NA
CAISEGLANGELFF
TGTGCCATCAGTGAGGGGCTAGCGAACGGGGAGCTGTTTTTT
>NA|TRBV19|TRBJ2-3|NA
CASSTGTYPDTQYF
TGTGCCAGTAGCACCGGGACCTACCCAGATACGCAGTATTTT
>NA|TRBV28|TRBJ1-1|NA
CASRSEERGEAFF
TGTGCCAGCAGAAGCGAGGAGCGGGGTGAAGCTTTCTTT
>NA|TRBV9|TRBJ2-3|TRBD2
CASTPRVQGLAALVDTQYF
TGTGCCAGCACCCCACGAGTCCAAGGACTAGCGGCATTGGTCGATACGCAGTATTTT
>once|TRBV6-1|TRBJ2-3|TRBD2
CASSDLLAGPTDTQYF
TGTGCCAGCAGTGACCTACTAGCGGGCCCCACAGATACGCAGTATTTT
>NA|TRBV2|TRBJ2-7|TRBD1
CASSVWTGPDEQYF
TGTGCCAGCAGTGTATGGACAGGGCCCGACGAGCAGTACTTC
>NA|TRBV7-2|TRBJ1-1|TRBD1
CASSEGQGEAFF
TGTGCCAGCAGCGAAGGACAGGGTGAAGCTTTCTTT
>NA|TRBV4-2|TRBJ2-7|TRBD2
CASRPAGNSYEQYF
TGTGCCAGCAGGCCAGCGGGGAACTCCTACGAGCAGTACTTC
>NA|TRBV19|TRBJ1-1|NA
CASSIGLTGFNTEAFF
TGTGCCAGTAGTATAGGCCTTACAGGTTTTAACACTGAAGCTTTCTTT
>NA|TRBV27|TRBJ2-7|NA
CASSSPLGTGAYEQYF
TGTGCCAGCAGTTCCCCCTTAGGGACCGGCGCCTACGAGCAGTACTTC
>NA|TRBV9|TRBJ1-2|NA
CASSVASQNYGYTF
TGTGCCAGCAGCGTAGCCTCACAGAACTATGGCTACACCTTC
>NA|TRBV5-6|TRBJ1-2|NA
CASSFAGQGNYGYTF
TGTGCCAGCAGCTTTGCAGGCCAGGGGAACTATGGCTACACCTTC
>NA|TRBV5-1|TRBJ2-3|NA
CASSDSGAKGTQYF
TGCGCCAGCAGCGACAGTGGGGCCAAAGGTACGCAGTATTTT
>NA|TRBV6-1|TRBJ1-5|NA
CASSEGQANNQPQHF
TGTGCCAGCAGTGAAGGACAGGCCAACAATCAGCCCCAGCATTTT
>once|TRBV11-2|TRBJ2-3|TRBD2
CASSSGLPSGQYF
TGTGCCAGCAGCTCGGGACTACCCAGTGGGCAGTATTTT
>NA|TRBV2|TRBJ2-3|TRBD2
CASSAGTSGSTDTQYF
TGTGCCAGCAGTGCCGGGACTAGCGGGAGCACAGATACGCAGTATTTT
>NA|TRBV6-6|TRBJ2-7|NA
CASSTPGEDYEQYF
TGTGCCAGCAGTACCCCGGGGGAGGATTACGAGCAGTACTTC
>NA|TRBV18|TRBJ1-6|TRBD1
CASSPLGQGNSPLHF
TGTGCCAGCTCACCATTGGGACAGGGGAATTCACCCCTCCACTTT